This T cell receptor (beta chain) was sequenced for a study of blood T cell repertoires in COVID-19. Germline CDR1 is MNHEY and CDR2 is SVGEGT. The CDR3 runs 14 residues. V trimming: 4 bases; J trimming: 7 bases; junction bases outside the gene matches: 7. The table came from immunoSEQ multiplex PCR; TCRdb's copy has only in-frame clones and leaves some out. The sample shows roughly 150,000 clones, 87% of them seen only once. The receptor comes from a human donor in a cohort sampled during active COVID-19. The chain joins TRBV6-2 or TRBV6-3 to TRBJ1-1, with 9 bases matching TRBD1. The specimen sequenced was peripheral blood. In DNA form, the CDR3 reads TGTGCCAGCAGTTCCGGCCGGGACAGGGATGAAGCTTTCTTT. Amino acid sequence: CASSSGRDRDEAFF.